Presented here are 28 T cell receptor beta chains from one specimen sequenced in a study of blood T cell repertoires in COVID-19 (dated by TCRdb to between 2020 and 2021). Libraries were built with the immunoSEQ multiplex PCR assay. TCRdb mirrors the immuneACCESS table, restricted to in-frame sequences. Some clones are absent from its copies; in checked studies, under half trace to an unresolved V gene, and the reason for the others is unknown. The sample contains around 280,000 clones, roughly 89% of them found a single time. The ten most abundant clones make up about 1.5% of the sample. The source material was PBMCs or T cells enriched from blood (not recorded which). These receptors were obtained from a woman between 18 and 29 years old with acute COVID-19.

The V call is TRBV4-1, the J call TRBJ1-3; a weak D match, TRBD1 (5 bases). V was pared by 1 base and J by 16 bases, with 20 bases between. Germline lookup yields CDR1 MGHRA and CDR2 YSYEKL. This CDR3 is built from 14 residues. The CDR3 loop reads CASSQGGGFSPLYF. The CDR3 coding sequence is TGCGCCAGCAGCCAAGGGGGGGGATTTAGCCCTTTGTATTTT.

The chain couples TRBV27 to TRBJ1-1; possible D gene TRBD1, 5 bases. The CDR3 loop spans 13 amino acids. The germline V gene encodes CDR1 MNHEY and CDR2 SMNVEV (reference sequence). V dropped 7 bases and J dropped 3 bases, with 12 bases sitting between them. The CDR3 protein is CASIGVRHTEAFF. CDR3 in DNA: TGTGCCAGCATAGGGGTTAGGCACACTGAAGCTTTCTTT.

The chain uses TRBV19 and TRBJ2-4; TRBD2 might be the D (6 bases). With 5 bases removed from V and 0 bases from J, the gap between germline ends came to 8 bases. Per germline, CDR1 LNHDA and CDR2 SQIVND (reference sequence). The CDR3 contains 14 residues. CDR3 sequence (DNA): TGTGCCAGTAGTCCGGGACTAGCCAAAAACATTCAGTACTTC. This gives the protein CASSPGLAKNIQYF.

Worth noting for this clone: Distinct nucleotide sequences in the sample also encode this CDR3. The rearrangement joins TRBV5-1 to TRBJ2-2, with 9 bases lining up with TRBD2. Germline trimming cut 4 bases from V and 0 bases from J; bases unmatched to any gene: 4. From germline, CDR1 is SGHRS and CDR2 YFSETQ. The CDR3 has 16 residues. CDR3 region: CASSPTSGSNTGELFF. Here the CDR3 DNA reads TGCGCCAGCAGCCCGACTAGCGGATCGAACACCGGGGAGCTGTTTTTT.

This chain links TRBV5-8 with TRBJ2-1; tentatively, D is TRBD1 (6 bases). CDR1 and CDR2 from the germline V gene are SGHTS and YDEGEE. The germline V and J ends were trimmed by 0 bases and 7 bases, with 11 bases remaining between them. CDR3 size: 14 residues. CDR3 sequence (DNA): TGTGCCAGCAGCTTGGGGCAGGGGACGAATGAGCAGTTCTTC. It codes for CASSLGQGTNEQFF.

The chain links TRBV4-2 to TRBJ2-7; 7 bases map to TRBD1. In germline, CDR1 is LGHNA, CDR2 YNFKEQ. The J segment lost 0 bases and the V segment lost 3 bases, leaving 8 bases of the junction unmatched. The CDR3 sequence is 16 residues long. The CDR3 sequence: CASSQEGGSSSYEQYF. CDR3 DNA sequence: TGTGCCAGCAGCCAGGAAGGGGGCTCTAGCTCCTACGAGCAGTACTTC.

The rearrangement links TRBV27 to TRBJ1-1; D is possibly TRBD1 (6 bases). V dropped 8 bases and J dropped 1 base, with 11 bases sitting between them. The CDR3 length is 13 residues. Per the germline V gene, CDR1 is MNHEY and CDR2 is SMNVEV (reference sequence). The CDR3 DNA sequence: TGTGCCAGCGTCGGACAGAGGAACACTGAAGCTTTCTTT. Translating it yields CASVGQRNTEAFF.

The chain employs TRBV2 and TRBJ2-2, with 9 bases lining up with TRBD1. This CDR3 region has 13 residues. V was clipped by 11 bases and J by 3 bases; unmatched bases: 4. Germline CDR1 SNHLY, CDR2 FYNNEI. CDR3 sequence reads: CAGRQGDTGELFF. The CDR3 bases are TGTGCCGGAAGACAGGGGGACACCGGGGAGCTGTTTTTT.

The CDR3 nucleotides read TGTGCCAGCTCACCACGGACTAGCAACGAGCAGTACTTC. Its protein product is CASSPRTSNEQYF. J is TRBJ2-7 and V is TRBV18; 8 bases are a match to TRBD2. This CDR3 is built from 13 residues. Germline values: CDR1 KGHSH, CDR2 LQKENI. The V and J ends lost 1 base and 5 bases, in that order; junction bases with no gene match: 1.

DNA for the CDR3: TGTGCCCCCGCCGGGAGGGGCAGTTCCTACGAGCAGTACTTC. Translating gives CAPAGRGSSYEQYF. The chain recombines TRBV5-5 with TRBJ2-7; 8 nucleotides agree with TRBD2. Per the germline V gene, CDR1 is SGHKS and CDR2 is YYEKEE (reference sequence). V was pared by 10 bases and J by 1 base, with 10 bases of the junction left unmatched. The CDR3 covers 14 residues. Filled out from reference TRBV5-5 and TRBJ2-7, the complete variable domain reads DAGVTQSPTHLIKTRGQQVTLRCSPISGHKSVSWYQQVLGQGPQFIFQYYEKEERGRGNFPDRFSARQFPNYSSELNVNALLLGDSALYLCAPAGRGSSYEQYFGPGTRLTVT.

This chain joins TRBV2 and TRBJ2-1, with D tentatively TRBD2 (5 bases). The germline CDR1 and CDR2 sequences are SNHLY and FYNNEI. The CDR3 totals 14 residues. The V and J ends lost 7 bases and 0 bases respectively, with 10 bases between them. Here the CDR3 reads CASMVGSSYNEQFF. The CDR3 DNA reads as TGTGCCAGCATGGTAGGGAGCTCCTACAATGAGCAGTTCTTC. Full variable domain (rest looked up from reference TRBV2 and TRBJ2-1): EPEVTQTPSHQVTQMGQEVILRCVPISNHLYFYWYRQILGQKVEFLVSFYNNEISEKSEIFDDQFSVERPDGSNFTLKIRSTKLEDSAMYFCASMVGSSYNEQFFGPGTRLTVL.

The rearrangement links TRBV18 to TRBJ2-3; TRBD2 agrees at 7 bases. V lost 4 bases, J lost 6 bases, and 22 bases stayed unmatched. This CDR3 contains 19 residues. CDR1 KGHSH and CDR2 LQKENI come from the germline V gene. CDR3 DNA sequence: TGTGCCAGCTCACGAACAGCTCCGGGACCTCCGGGGGGTTCGGATACGCAGTATTTT. This encodes CASSRTAPGPPGGSDTQYF.

This clone was detected once. The chain recombines TRBV7-9 with TRBJ2-1; 7 bases are a match to TRBD2. The CDR3 extends over 15 amino acids. V shed 5 bases, J shed 5 bases, and the junction held 9 bases outside the gene matches. Germline V gene data show CDR1 as SEHNR and CDR2 as FQNEAQ (reference sequence). In nucleotides, the CDR3 is TGTGCCAGCAGCCGTCGTGGGGGGGTGGACAATGAGCAGTTCTTC. Amino acid sequence: CASSRRGGVDNEQFF.

This clone has just a few counts. The chain combines TRBV19 with TRBJ2-4; 7 bases are a match to TRBD1. This CDR3 has 13 amino acids. The germline V gene has CDR1 LNHDA and CDR2 SQIVND (reference sequence). Losses at the gene ends were 3 bases for V and 7 bases for J; bases not matched to a gene: 3. The CDR3 DNA follows: TGTGCCAGTAGTATGACAGGGTGGAACATTCAGTACTTC. This codes for CASSMTGWNIQYF.

The chain has TRBV2 and TRBJ2-3, with D possibly matching TRBD2 (5 bases). The V gene lost 4 bases and the J gene lost 3 bases, with 11 bases spanning the gap. The CDR3 length is 14 residues. Germline CDR1 is SNHLY and CDR2 is FYNNEI. The CDR3 here is CASSVVWRTDTQYF. CDR3 nucleotides: TGTGCCAGCAGTGTGGTGTGGAGGACAGATACGCAGTATTTT.

This clone appeared a few times. V and J are TRBV7-2 and TRBJ2-6; D might be TRBD1 (6 bases). Germline assignment: CDR1 SGHTA and CDR2 FQGNSA. V was shortened by 4 bases and J by 0 bases, with 13 bases between the two germline ends. The CDR3 totals 17 residues. The CDR3 here is CASSSRGQTSGANVLTF. The DNA for the CDR3 is TGTGCCAGCAGCTCACGCGGACAGACCTCTGGGGCCAACGTCCTGACTTTC.

As concerns this clone: The junction departs from germline at one end; a sequencing error may be responsible. The chain employs TRBV3-1 (or the pseudogene TRBV3-2) and TRBJ2-2, with 9 bases aligning to TRBD1. CDR1 is LGHDT, CDR2 YNNKEL, per germline (reference sequence). The CDR3 is 18 amino acids. The CDR3 DNA is TGTGCCAGCAGCCAAGACCCGAGGGACAGGGCGAAGACCGGGGAGCTGTTTTTT. This encodes CASSQDPRDRAKTGELFF.

In nucleotides, the CDR3 is TGCAGCGCGGCCACCGGGACATCTAACTATGGCTACACCTTC. Translation: CSAATGTSNYGYTF. This chain joins TRBV29-1 and TRBJ1-2; perhaps TRBD1 as D (6 bases). Trimming left V 7 bases short and J 0 bases short, with 15 bases between. Germline lookup yields CDR1 SQVTM and CDR2 ANQGSEA. The CDR3 has 14 amino acids.

Notes on this clone: The sample has other DNA sequences that encode this CDR3 too. The chain joins TRBV4-3 to TRBJ2-1; 10 bases are shared with TRBD2. Germline V gene data show CDR1 as LGHNA and CDR2 as YSLEER. CDR3 size: 15 residues. Unmatched junction bases numbered 3, after V lost 4 bases and J lost 3 bases. The CDR3 here is CASSLGTSVYNEQFF. In DNA, the CDR3 is TGCGCCAGCAGCCTTGGGACTAGCGTCTACAATGAGCAGTTCTTC.

This sequence joins TRBV9 and TRBJ2-7; tentative D call: TRBD2 (5 bases). Trimming cost V 0 bases and J 0 bases, with 13 bases left between them. Germline loops: CDR1 SGDLS, CDR2 YYNGEE. CDR3 length: 16 residues. CDR3 amino acids: CASSVVPAESSYEQYF. DNA of the CDR3: TGTGCCAGCAGCGTAGTTCCAGCGGAGAGCTCCTACGAGCAGTACTTC.

The chain carries TRBV30 and TRBJ1-6; TRBD1 agrees at 7 bases. The length of the CDR3 is 14 residues. After removal of 5 bases from V and 7 bases from J, the junction contained 8 bases not matched to a gene. Germline lookup yields CDR1 GTSNPN and CDR2 SVGIG (reference sequence). The CDR3 DNA reads as TGTGCCTGGTCAGGGGGTGGTTTGAATTCACCCCTCCACTTT. Translation: CAWSGGGLNSPLHF.

CDR3 sequence (DNA): TGTGCCTCACAGGGGAGTCTGCGCACTGAAGCTTTCTTT. As protein: CASQGSLRTEAFF. V usage is TRBV30 and J usage is TRBJ1-1; 7 bases are shared with TRBD1. The CDR3 totals 13 residues. V lost 7 bases and J lost 4; bases outside the gene matches: 9. Germline CDR1 reads GTSNPN; CDR2 reads SVGIG (reference sequence).

This clone showed up just once. V gene TRBV5-1 combines with J gene TRBJ1-6; D ambiguous. The CDR3 loop spans 14 amino acids. Germline V CDR1 and CDR2: SGHRS, YFSETQ. Deletions cut 7 bases from V and 0 bases from J, with 8 bases between. CDR3 DNA sequence: TGCGCCAGCGCCGGGAGCTCCTATAATTCACCCCTCCACTTT. Translating it yields CASAGSSYNSPLHF.

The chain uses TRBV2 and TRBJ1-1; D remains ambiguous. The germline gives CDR1 SNHLY, CDR2 FYNNEI. The CDR3 is 13 amino acids. V was cut by 8 bases and J by 0 bases, with 10 bases left in between. The CDR3 DNA sequence: TGTGCCAGCTTAACCAGGATGAACACTGAAGCTTTCTTT. Amino acid sequence: CASLTRMNTEAFF.

V is TRBV27 and J is TRBJ1-6; D uncertain. Per the germline V gene, CDR1 is MNHEY and CDR2 is SMNVEV (reference sequence). Trimming removed 0 bases at V and 8 bases at J, with 11 bases between. This CDR3 spans 15 amino acids. In nucleotides, the CDR3 is TGTGCCAGCAGTTTATCGAACTGGGGAGATTCACCCCTCCACTTT. This gives the protein CASSLSNWGDSPLHF.

This clone was detected only once. The gene calls are TRBV5-4 and TRBJ2-1; TRBD2 matches at 13 bases. This CDR3 has 16 amino acids. Germline trimming cut 0 bases from V and 8 bases from J; bases unmatched to any gene: 5. Looked up from germline, CDR1 is SGHNT and CDR2 is YYREEE (reference sequence). This chain's CDR3 is CASSLGGLAGNYEQFF. For the CDR3, the DNA is TGTGCCAGCAGCTTGGGGGGACTAGCGGGAAACTATGAGCAGTTCTTC. The full variable domain, with the rest looked up from reference TRBV5-4 and TRBJ2-1, is ETGVTQSPTHLIKTRGQQVTLRCSSQSGHNTVSWYQQALGQGPQFIFQYYREEENGRGNFPPRFSGLQFPNYSSELNVNALELDDSALYLCASSLGGLAGNYEQFFGPGTRLTVL.

The chain has TRBV14 and TRBJ2-7; 11 bases map to TRBD1. V shed 5 bases and J 0 bases; nucleotides not matched to a gene: 9. Germline assignment: CDR1 SGHDN and CDR2 FVKESK. The CDR3 consists of 17 residues. CDR3 DNA: TGTGCCAGCAGCAAATGGACAGGGGGCGTGAGCTCCTACGAGCAGTACTTC. Translating it yields CASSKWTGGVSSYEQYF.

The rearrangement joins TRBV6-1 to TRBJ1-5; D remains unclear. The V gene's germline CDR1 is MNHNS and CDR2 SASEGT. V was shortened by 2 bases and J by 3 bases, with 17 bases between the two germline ends. This CDR3 has 17 residues. The CDR3, as DNA: TGTGCCAGCAGTGAATCTCCCCTTACAGATTTCAATCAGCCCCAGCATTTT. Residues: CASSESPLTDFNQPQHF.